One and the same sample provided the 23 T cell receptor beta chains below, sequenced in a study of human T cells and chemical hapten exposure. TCRdb redid the calling of the RACE reads with MiXCR, one entry per CDR3 protein. The sample holds 40,000 or so distinct CDR3 sequences, roughly 10% seen once. Documented time point: pre-sensitization, week 0. As to treatment: therapeutic diphenylcyclopropenone sensitization with weekly scalp DPC. This sample comprised whole blood, obtained in connection with sensitization to the hapten diphenylcyclopropenone (DPC). The receptor set was obtained from a man aged 30 to 45 with alopecia areata. Some clones in this sample may be carry-over from other donors' samples.

Here the CDR3 reads CASSLSTMGTNTGELFF. In DNA form, the CDR3 reads TGTGCCAGCAGTTTGTCAACAATGGGCACGAACACCGGGGAGCTGTTTTTT. The chain carries TRBV28 and TRBJ2-2, with D unresolved. The V gene lost 3 bases and the J gene lost 0 bases, with 14 bases spanning the gap. The germline gives CDR1 MDHEN, CDR2 SYDVKM. The CDR3 runs to 17 residues.

Concerning this clonotype itself: Given a much more abundant clone one base away, this may be a read error. The chain links TRBV12-3 or TRBV12-4 to TRBJ2-3; D possibly corresponds to TRBD1 (6 bases). This CDR3 comprises 13 residues. As DNA, the CDR3 is TGTGCCAGCAGTTTTAGGGACACAGATACGCGGTATTTT. Protein sequence: CASSFRDTDTRYF.

The table lists this clonotype with a few counts. The genes are TRBV7-6 and TRBJ2-1, with 7 bases aligning to TRBD2. J lost 5 bases, V lost 3 bases, and 1 base had no gene match. The CDR3 spans 13 residues. Looked up from germline, CDR1 is SGHVS and CDR2 is FNYEAQ. The CDR3 region has the DNA TGTGCCAGCAGCTTTGGGGGGGACAATGAGCAGTTCTTC. Protein product: CASSFGGDNEQFF.

The CDR3: CASSFWTVADTQYF. In nucleotides, the CDR3 is TGTGCCAGCAGCTTCTGGACAGTTGCGGATACGCAGTATTTT. The rearrangement joins TRBV11-2 to TRBJ2-3; weak D call: TRBD1 (6 bases). V lost 3 bases and J lost 6, with 13 bases in between. The CDR3 has 14 amino acids. Germline lookup yields CDR1 SGHAT and CDR2 FQNNGV.

The V call is TRBV7-9, the J call TRBJ1-2; D is ambiguous. The CDR3 is made up of 13 amino acids. Germline assignment: CDR1 SEHNR and CDR2 FQNEAQ (reference sequence). Trimming shortened V by 1 base and J by 5 bases, and 8 bases separated the two germline ends. This CDR3 is CASSLEGQYGYTF. The CDR3 DNA reads as TGTGCCAGCAGCTTAGAAGGGCAGTATGGCTACACCTTC.

This clonotype was picked up many times. The chain has TRBV11-2 and TRBJ2-2; D remains ambiguous. This CDR3 contains 13 residues. The V and J ends lost 5 bases and 5 bases respectively, with 9 bases between them. Germline V lookup: CDR1 SGHAT, CDR2 FQNNGV. This CDR3 is CASSAARTGELFF. DNA of the CDR3: TGTGCCAGCAGCGCTGCTAGAACCGGGGAGCTGTTTTTT.

The J gene is TRBJ2-3, the V gene TRBV6-6; the D gene is possibly TRBD2 (6 bases). Between the trimmed V and J ends, which lost 5 bases and 1 base, there was a span of 13 bases. Germline V gene sequence: CDR1 MNHNY, CDR2 SVGAGI (reference sequence). There are 15 residues in the CDR3. This CDR3 is CASSRGLFGTDTQYF. As DNA, the CDR3 is TGTGCCAGCAGTCGGGGACTGTTCGGCACAGATACGCAGTATTTT.

This clonotype was detected only a few times. This chain links TRBV20-1 with TRBJ2-7, with unresolved D. This CDR3 comprises 12 residues. V lost 3 bases, J lost 6 bases, and 12 bases lay in between. CDR1 and CDR2 from the germline V gene are DFQATT and SNEGSKA (reference sequence). The CDR3 loop is CSASGPLLEQYV. The DNA of the CDR3 is TGCAGTGCTAGCGGGCCCTTACTCGAGCAGTACGTC.

This clonotype has at least ten counts. Here the CDR3 reads CSARGTGGGIHGYTF. The CDR3, as DNA: TGCAGTGCTAGAGGGACAGGGGGCGGAATCCATGGCTACACCTTC. This rearrangement joins TRBV20-1 to TRBJ1-2; 11 bases are shared with TRBD1. The germline CDR1 and CDR2 sequences are DFQATT and SNEGSKA (reference sequence). The CDR3 loop spans 15 amino acids. V was pared by 1 base and J by 6 bases, with 7 bases of the junction left unmatched.

The V gene is TRBV19, the J gene TRBJ2-2; 8 positions match TRBD1. This CDR3 contains 14 residues. The ends lost 10 bases at V and 0 bases at J; junction bases unmatched: 4. Per the germline V gene, CDR1 is LNHDA and CDR2 is SQIVND (reference sequence). The CDR3 protein is CATTTGANTGELFF. In nucleotides, the CDR3 is TGTGCCACTACGACAGGGGCGAACACCGGGGAGCTGTTTTTT.

This clonotype was observed many times. The chain couples TRBV28 to TRBJ1-2; 11 bases match TRBD1. The CDR3 length is 15 residues. V shed 2 bases, J shed 7 bases, and the junction held 6 bases outside the gene matches. The germline V gene encodes CDR1 MDHEN and CDR2 SYDVKM. The chain's CDR3 is CASSLPGGTGGGYTF. CDR3 in DNA: TGTGCCAGCAGTTTACCCGGCGGGACAGGGGGTGGCTACACCTTC.

This clonotype has only a few counts. The genes are TRBV6-2 or TRBV6-3 and TRBJ2-1; 8 bases agree with TRBD2. This CDR3 comprises 15 residues. Germline V gives CDR1 MNHEY, CDR2 SVGEGT. Trimming removed 6 bases from V and 5 bases from J; junction bases left unmatched: 9. CDR3 nucleotides: TGTGCCAGCAGACCCTGGGGACTAGTCAACAATGAGCAGTTCTTC. Amino acids: CASRPWGLVNNEQFF.

The genes are TRBV5-1 and TRBJ2-6, with D possibly TRBD2 on 6 matching bases. This CDR3 is built from 16 residues. Germline CDR1 and CDR2: SGHRS and YFSETQ. V lost 4 bases and J lost 0, with 11 bases in between. The CDR3 loop is CASSGGQSSGANVLTF. The DNA for the CDR3 is TGCGCCAGCAGCGGAGGGCAGAGCTCTGGGGCCAACGTCCTGACTTTC.

This clonotype was counted many times. V and J are TRBV4-2 and TRBJ2-3; the match to TRBD2 covers 8 bases. Germline assignment: CDR1 LGHNA and CDR2 YNFKEQ. This CDR3 is 16 amino acids long. The junction had 5 bases not matched to a gene; V was cut back by 0 bases and J by 3 bases. CDR3 sequence: CASSQDTSGGTDTQYF. The DNA for the CDR3 is TGTGCCAGCAGCCAAGATACTAGCGGAGGGACAGATACGCAGTATTTT.

This clonotype was counted a few times. CDR3 in DNA: TGCGCCAGCAGCCAAGACCTACTACGGCCGGGACTAGCGGGTGGAGATACGCAGTATTTT. This codes for CASSQDLLRPGLAGGDTQYF. The V gene is TRBV4-3, the J gene TRBJ2-3, with TRBD2 matching 12 bases. Germline V gives CDR1 LGHNA, CDR2 YSLEER. Trimming cost V 0 bases and J 5 bases; bases outside gene matches: 15. This CDR3 spans 20 amino acids.

This clonotype occurred many times. This rearrangement joins TRBV3-1 to TRBJ2-1; 12 positions agree with TRBD2. V lost 6 bases to trimming and J lost 4 bases; unmatched junction nucleotides: 4. Germline V gene lookup returns CDR1 LGHDT and CDR2 YNNKEL (reference sequence). This CDR3 contains 15 residues. The CDR3, as DNA: TGTGCCAGCAGACAACTAGCGGGGGGTTACAATGAGCAGTTCTTC. The encoded protein is CASRQLAGGYNEQFF.

This clonotype was detected only a few times. The chain links TRBV10-3 to TRBJ1-1; D unresolved. Germline CDR1 ENHRY, CDR2 SYGVKD. The CDR3 sequence is 13 residues long. V gave up 2 bases and J gave up 1 base, with 5 bases separating them. The CDR3 sequence is CAISEAENTEAFF. Here the CDR3 DNA reads TGTGCCATCAGTGAGGCAGAGAACACTGAAGCTTTCTTT.

This clonotype occurred many times. The genes are TRBV13 and TRBJ2-7; D perhaps matches TRBD2 (5 bases). The germline CDR1 and CDR2 sequences are PRHDT and FYEKMQ (reference sequence). The CDR3 covers 13 residues. V lost 6 bases and J 7 bases, leaving 16 bases between the germline ends. The CDR3 reads CASSRTGLREQYV. Here the CDR3 DNA reads TGTGCCAGCAGTCGGACCGGACTTAGGGAGCAGTACGTC.

This clonotype has at least ten counts. CDR3 sequence (DNA): TGTGCCAGCGGAATGACAGGGCGGGTGGATGGCTACACCTTC. Its translation: CASGMTGRVDGYTF. The gene calls are TRBV11-2 and TRBJ1-2, with 7 bases aligning to TRBD1. The J segment lost 6 bases and the V segment lost 8 bases, leaving 12 bases of the junction unmatched. This CDR3 spans 14 amino acids. CDR1 SGHAT and CDR2 FQNNGV come from the germline V gene.

V is TRBV5-1 and J is TRBJ1-1, with D possibly TRBD1 on 5 matching bases. The germline V gene encodes CDR1 SGHRS and CDR2 YFSETQ. Trimming stripped 0 bases from V and 4 bases from J, with 19 bases between. This CDR3 has 17 residues. This chain's CDR3 is CASSLDPPNRLGTEAFF. Here the CDR3 DNA reads TGCGCCAGCAGCTTGGACCCCCCTAACAGGCTCGGCACTGAAGCTTTCTTT. The full variable domain, in which reference TRBV5-1 and TRBJ1-1 provide the parts outside the CDR3, is KAGVTQTPRYLIKTRGQQVTLSCSPISGHRSVSWYQQTPGQGLQFLFEYFSETQRNKGNFPGRFSGRQFSNSRSEMNVSTLELGDSALYLCASSLDPPNRLGTEAFFGQGTRLTVV.

This clonotype was recorded many times. The genes are TRBV10-3 and TRBJ2-3; D unresolved. This CDR3 region has 13 residues. Looked up from germline, CDR1 is ENHRY and CDR2 is SYGVKD. The ends were cut back, 4 bases at V and 0 bases at J, with 5 bases in the middle. The CDR3 spells CAISGASTDTQYF. The CDR3 bases are TGTGCCATCAGTGGGGCAAGCACAGATACGCAGTATTTT.

This clonotype has more than one count but fewer than ten. V is TRBV7-8 and J is TRBJ2-7; D unresolved. With 1 base removed from V and 2 bases from J, the gap between germline ends came to 3 bases. This CDR3 spans 12 amino acids. Germline V gene data show CDR1 as SGHVS and CDR2 as FQNEAQ. CDR3: CASSLGTYEQYV. CDR3 DNA: TGTGCCAGCAGCTTAGGGACCTACGAGCAGTACGTC.

Only a few counts were recorded for this clonotype. J is TRBJ2-3 and V is TRBV20-1; 12 bases are shared with TRBD2. With 0 bases clipped from V and 2 bases from J, the junction kept 9 bases outside the gene matches. This CDR3 region has 18 residues. Germline values: CDR1 DFQATT, CDR2 SNEGSKA (reference sequence). The CDR3 DNA reads as TGCAGTGCTAGAGATATGGCTAGCGGGGGGGCCTACACAGATACGCAGTATTTT. This codes for CSARDMASGGAYTDTQYF.